This T cell receptor (beta chain) was obtained from a study of identical twins. TCRdb reprocessed the 5' RACE reads with MiXCR, giving one entry per CDR3 protein. Altogether hundreds of thousands of distinct CDR3 sequences are present, 15% to 20% being singletons, with the ten largest covering 10% to 15%. Germline-derived CDR1 and CDR2 are MNHNS and SASEGT. CDR3 size: 14 residues. This sample was also put to use in a study of T cells expressing NK-cell markers.

The source is a woman aged 18-29 years in good health. The gene calls are TRBV6-1 and TRBJ2-2; D gene ambiguous. The sample consisted of PBMCs. The CDR3, as DNA: TGTGCGGCTGGCGAGATACTGAACACCGGGGAGCTGTTTTTT. Its protein is CAAGEILNTGELFF.